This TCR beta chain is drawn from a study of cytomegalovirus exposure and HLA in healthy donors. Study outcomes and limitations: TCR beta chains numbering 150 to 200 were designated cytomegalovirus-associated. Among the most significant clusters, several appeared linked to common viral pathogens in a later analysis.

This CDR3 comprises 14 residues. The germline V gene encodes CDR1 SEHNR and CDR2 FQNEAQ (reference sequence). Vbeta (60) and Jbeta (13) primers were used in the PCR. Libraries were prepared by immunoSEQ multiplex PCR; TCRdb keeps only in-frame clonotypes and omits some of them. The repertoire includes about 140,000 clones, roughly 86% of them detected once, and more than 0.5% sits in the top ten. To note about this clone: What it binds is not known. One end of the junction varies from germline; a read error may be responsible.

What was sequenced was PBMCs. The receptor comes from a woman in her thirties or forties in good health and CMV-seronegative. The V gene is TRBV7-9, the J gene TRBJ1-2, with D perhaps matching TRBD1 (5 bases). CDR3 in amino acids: CSSTLGGLNYGYTF. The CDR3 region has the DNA TGTTCCAGCACCCTTGGGGGGTTGAACTATGGCTACACCTTC.